This TCR beta chain was obtained from a study of cytomegalovirus exposure and HLA in healthy donors. Findings of the study overall: In a later analysis, at a false discovery rate of 0.05, about 15,000 TCR beta sequences were associated with HLA alleles. It was reportedly the case that the classifier diagnosed cytomegalovirus status with high specificity and sensitivity. Sequences of the TCR beta chain were said to predict the HLA-A and HLA-B alleles of most subjects accurately.

Trimming removed 5 bases from V and 15 bases from J; junction bases left unmatched: 6. The germline CDR1 and CDR2 sequences are MDHEN and SYDVKM. This CDR3 has 11 amino acids. Comment on this clone: Its antigen is not identified.

60 Vbeta and 13 Jbeta primers were used in PCR. Produced via immunoSEQ multiplex PCR; TCRdb's table is partial and in-frame only. The sample gives 100,000 or so clones, 78% of which show up once; around 1.3% is in the top ten. This TCR came from a young man in good health and CMV-seronegative. The chain joins TRBV28 to TRBJ2-4; TRBD1 matches at 8 bases. The sample was PBMCs. CDR3 in amino acids: CASSVGQVLYF. The CDR3 region has the DNA TGTGCCAGCAGTGTGGGACAGGTTCTGTACTTC.